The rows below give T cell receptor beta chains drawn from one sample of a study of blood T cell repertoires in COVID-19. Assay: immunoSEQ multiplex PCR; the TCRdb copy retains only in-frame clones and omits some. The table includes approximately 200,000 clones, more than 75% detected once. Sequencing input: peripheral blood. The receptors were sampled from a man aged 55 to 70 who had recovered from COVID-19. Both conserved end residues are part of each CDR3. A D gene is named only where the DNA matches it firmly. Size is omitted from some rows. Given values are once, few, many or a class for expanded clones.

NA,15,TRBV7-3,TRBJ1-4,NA,CASSLFGGASEKLFF,TGTGCCAGCAGCCTCTTTGGGGGGGCGAGTGAAAAACTGTTTTTT
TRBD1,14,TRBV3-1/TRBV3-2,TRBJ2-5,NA,CASSQVQGAGTQYF,TGTGCCAGCAGCCAAGTCCAGGGGGCAGGGACCCAGTACTTC
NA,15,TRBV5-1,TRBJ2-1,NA,CASSLGTEAYNEQFF,TGCGCCAGCAGCTTGGGGACAGAGGCCTACAATGAGCAGTTCTTC
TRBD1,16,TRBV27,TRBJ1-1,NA,CASSLSGTGVGTEAFF,TGTGCCAGCAGTTTATCCGGGACAGGGGTTGGCACTGAAGCTTTCTTT
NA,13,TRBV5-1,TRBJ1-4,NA,CASSLEWREKLFF,TGCGCCAGCAGCTTGGAGTGGCGGGAAAAACTGTTTTTT
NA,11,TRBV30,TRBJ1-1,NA,CAWSLQVEAFF,TGTGCCTGGAGTCTACAGGTAGAAGCTTTCTTT
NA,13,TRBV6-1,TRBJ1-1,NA,CASTPLGVTEAFF,TGTGCCAGCACTCCGCTAGGGGTCACTGAAGCTTTCTTT
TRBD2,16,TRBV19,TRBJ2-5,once,CASTKSSGGAVETQYF,TGTGCCAGTACTAAGTCTAGCGGGGGGGCCGTGGAGACCCAGTACTTC
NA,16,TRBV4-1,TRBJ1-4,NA,CASSRLSGETNEKLFF,TGCGCCAGCAGCCGTTTATCAGGGGAAACTAATGAAAAACTGTTTTTT
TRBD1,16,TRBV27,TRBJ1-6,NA,CASRPGQGFHNSPLHF,TGTGCCAGCAGACCGGGACAGGGATTCCATAATTCACCCCTCCACTTT
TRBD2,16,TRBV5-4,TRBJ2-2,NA,CASSLVRASGTGELFF,TGTGCCAGCAGCTTGGTCAGGGCTAGCGGGACCGGGGAGCTGTTTTTT
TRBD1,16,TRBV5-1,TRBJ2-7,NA,CASSSFGQGAQDEQYF,TGCGCCAGCAGCTCATTCGGACAGGGGGCGCAGGACGAGCAGTACTTC
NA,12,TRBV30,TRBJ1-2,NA,CAWRGVGDGYTF,TGTGCCTGGAGGGGCGTAGGGGATGGCTACACCTTC
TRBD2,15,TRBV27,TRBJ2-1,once,CASGVLAGGRGEQFF,TGTGCCAGCGGGGTATTAGCGGGAGGGAGGGGTGAGCAGTTCTTC
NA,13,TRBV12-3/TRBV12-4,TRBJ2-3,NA,CASSSGIPDTQYF,TGTGCCAGCAGTTCCGGGATTCCAGATACGCAGTATTTT
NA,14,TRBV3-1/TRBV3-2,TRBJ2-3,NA,CASSSREGTDTQYF,TGTGCCAGCAGCTCGAGGGAAGGCACAGATACGCAGTATTTT
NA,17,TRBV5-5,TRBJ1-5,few,CASSSEDPLVSNQPQHF,TGTGCCAGCAGTTCGGAGGATCCGTTGGTTAGCAATCAGCCCCAGCATTTT
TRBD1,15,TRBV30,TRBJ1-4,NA,CAWATGSTTNEKLFF,TGTGCCTGGGCGACAGGGTCTACAACTAATGAAAAACTGTTTTTT
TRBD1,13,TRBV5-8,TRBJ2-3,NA,CASSVQGPDTQYF,TGTGCCAGCAGCGTACAGGGGCCAGATACGCAGTATTTT
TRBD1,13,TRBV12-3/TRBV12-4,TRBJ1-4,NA,CASARGANEKLFF,TGTGCCAGTGCCAGGGGGGCTAATGAAAAACTGTTTTTT
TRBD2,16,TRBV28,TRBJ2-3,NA,CASRITSGRLTDTQYF,TGTGCCAGCAGGATCACTAGCGGGAGGCTGACAGATACGCAGTATTTT
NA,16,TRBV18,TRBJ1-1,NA,CASSLSRQAMNTEAFF,TGTGCCAGCTCACTCTCCCGACAGGCCATGAACACTGAAGCTTTCTTT
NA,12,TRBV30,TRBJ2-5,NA,CAWSLAEETQYF,TGTGCCTGGAGTCTTGCGGAGGAGACCCAGTACTTC
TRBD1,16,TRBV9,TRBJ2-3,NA,CASSVAPGGGTDTQYF,TGTGCCAGCAGCGTAGCCCCAGGGGGCGGAACAGATACGCAGTATTTT
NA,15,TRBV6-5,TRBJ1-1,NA,CASSILRERNTEAFF,TGTGCCAGCAGCATACTCAGGGAACGAAACACTGAAGCTTTCTTT
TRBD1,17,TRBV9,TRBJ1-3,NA,CASSEGTGDPSGNTIYF,TGTGCCAGCAGCGAGGGGACAGGGGACCCCTCTGGAAACACCATATATTTT
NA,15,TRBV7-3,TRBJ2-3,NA,CASSTNGGATDTQYF,TGTGCCAGCAGCACCAACGGGGGAGCCACAGATACGCAGTATTTT
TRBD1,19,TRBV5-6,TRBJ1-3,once,CASTRYRGPSYLSGNTIYF,TGTGCCAGCACTAGGTACAGGGGCCCCTCTTACCTCTCTGGAAACACCATATATTTT
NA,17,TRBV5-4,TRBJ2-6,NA,CASSLIHRDSGANVLTF,TGTGCCAGCAGCTTGATCCACAGGGACTCTGGGGCCAACGTCCTGACTTTC
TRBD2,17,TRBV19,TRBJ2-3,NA,CASSSPLAGVFTDTQYF,TGTGCCAGTAGTTCCCCCCTAGCGGGGGTGTTCACAGATACGCAGTATTTT
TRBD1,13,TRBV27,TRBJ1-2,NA,CASSVRQGGGYTF,TGTGCCAGCAGTGTAAGACAGGGGGGGGGCTACACCTTC
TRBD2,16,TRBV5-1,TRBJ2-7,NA,CASSLRTSGVSYEQYF,TGCGCCAGCAGCTTAAGGACTAGCGGTGTCTCCTACGAGCAGTACTTC
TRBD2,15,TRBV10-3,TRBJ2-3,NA,CAISGIAGGTDTQYF,TGTGCCATCAGTGGAATAGCGGGAGGGACAGATACGCAGTATTTT
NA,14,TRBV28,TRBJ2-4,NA,CASSQSIAKNIQYF,TGTGCCAGCAGTCAGTCGATAGCCAAAAACATTCAGTACTTC
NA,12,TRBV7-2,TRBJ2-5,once,CASSRLKETQYF,TGTGCCAGCAGCAGACTTAAAGAGACCCAGTACTTC
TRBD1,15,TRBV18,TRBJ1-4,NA,CASSPGQDRGEKLFF,TGTGCCAGCTCACCAGGGCAGGACAGGGGTGAAAAACTGTTTTTT
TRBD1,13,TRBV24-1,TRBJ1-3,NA,CAVTGGNGNTIYF,TGTGCCGTAACAGGGGGTAATGGAAACACCATATATTTT
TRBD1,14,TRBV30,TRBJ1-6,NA,CAWVTTGYNSPLHF,TGTGCCTGGGTCACGACAGGGTATAATTCACCCCTCCACTTT
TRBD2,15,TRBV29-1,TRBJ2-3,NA,CSVEDRGRELDTQYF,TGCAGCGTTGAAGATCGAGGGCGGGAGCTAGATACGCAGTATTTT
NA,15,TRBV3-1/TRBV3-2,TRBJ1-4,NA,CASSQGSGINEKLFF,TGTGCCAGCAGCCAAGGATCCGGGATCAATGAAAAACTGTTTTTT
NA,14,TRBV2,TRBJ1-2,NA,CASSDLTAGYGYTF,TGTGCCAGCAGCGACCTTACAGCAGGCTATGGCTACACCTTC
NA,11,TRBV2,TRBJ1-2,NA,CASRGVGGYTF,TGTGCCAGCAGGGGAGTAGGTGGCTACACCTTC
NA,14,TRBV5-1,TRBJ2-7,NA,CASSFETVKSEQYF,TGCGCCAGCAGCTTCGAGACAGTTAAAAGCGAGCAGTACTTC
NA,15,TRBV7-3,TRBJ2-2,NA,CASSLPGGRTGELFF,TGTGCCAGCAGCCTTCCCGGAGGGAGAACCGGGGAGCTGTTTTTT
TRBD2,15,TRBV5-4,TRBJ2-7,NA,CASSPLSGGGYEQYF,TGTGCCAGCAGCCCGCTGTCCGGGGGGGGATACGAGCAGTACTTC
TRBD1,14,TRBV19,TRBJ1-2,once,CASSLGGADYGYTF,TGTGCCAGTAGTCTAGGGGGCGCTGACTATGGCTACACCTTC
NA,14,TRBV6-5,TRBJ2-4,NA,CASSPGIAKNIQYF,TGTGCCAGCAGTCCGGGGATAGCCAAAAACATTCAGTACTTC
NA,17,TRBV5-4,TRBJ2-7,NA,CASSLALRTIGPYEQYF,TGTGCCAGCAGCTTGGCGTTACGTACTATAGGCCCCTACGAGCAGTACTTC
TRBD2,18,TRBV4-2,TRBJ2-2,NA,CASSHQTSGGGGTGELFF,TGTGCCAGCAGCCACCAGACTAGCGGGGGTGGGGGCACCGGGGAGCTGTTTTTT
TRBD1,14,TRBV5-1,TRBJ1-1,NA,CASSSTGVGTEAFF,TGCGCCAGCAGCTCGACAGGGGTAGGGACTGAAGCTTTCTTT
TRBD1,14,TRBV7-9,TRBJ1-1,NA,CASSFEGAETEAFF,TGTGCCAGCAGCTTTGAGGGGGCGGAGACTGAAGCTTTCTTT
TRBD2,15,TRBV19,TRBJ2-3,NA,CASRGLAGGRDTQYF,TGTGCCAGTAGGGGACTAGCGGGGGGCCGGGATACGCAGTATTTT
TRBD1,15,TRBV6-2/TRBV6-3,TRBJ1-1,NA,CASSIRDRVITEAFF,TGTGCCAGCAGCATCCGGGACAGGGTCATTACTGAAGCTTTCTTT
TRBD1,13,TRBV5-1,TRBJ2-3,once,CASTMDRRNTQYF,TGCGCCAGCACCATGGACAGGAGGAATACGCAGTATTTT
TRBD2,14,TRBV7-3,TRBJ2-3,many,CASSLAGGVDTQYF,TGTGCCAGCAGCCTAGCGGGAGGTGTAGATACGCAGTATTTT
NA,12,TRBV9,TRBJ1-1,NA,CASSRGYTEAFF,TGTGCCAGCAGCCGAGGGTACACTGAAGCTTTCTTT
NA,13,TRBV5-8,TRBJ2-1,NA,CASSLASAGEQFF,TGTGCCAGCAGCTTGGCTAGCGCGGGTGAGCAGTTCTTC
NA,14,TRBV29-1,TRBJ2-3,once,CSVKQSPSTDTQYF,TGCAGCGTTAAACAGAGCCCTAGCACAGATACGCAGTATTTT